What follows are 20 T cell receptor beta chains derived from one specimen sequenced in a study of CD8+CD57+ T cells in acquired aplastic anemia. Genomic DNA templated the TCR beta VDJ and CDR3 profiling. TCRdb analysed the reads with MiXCR anew, one entry per CDR3 protein. The sample lists about 110,000 distinct CDR3 sequences; around half were seen once. The sample consisted of sorted CD4+, CD8+, or CD8+CD57+ T cells (not recorded which) from PBMCs. These receptors all stem from a human donor in good health, serving as a control.

The chain has TRBV29-1 and TRBJ2-7; the D gene is possibly TRBD2 (5 bases). The CDR3 is 13 residues long. V gave up 4 bases and J gave up 0 bases, with 10 bases separating them. Germline-derived CDR1 and CDR2 are SQVTM and ANQGSEA. CDR3 sequence: CSVVGVSSYEQYF. The CDR3 coding sequence is TGCAGCGTTGTCGGGGTAAGCTCCTACGAGCAGTACTTC.

This clonotype was seen repeatedly, ten times or more. The rearrangement links TRBV11-1 to TRBJ2-1, with a weak D call TRBD1 (5 bases). Germline lookup yields CDR1 SGHAT and CDR2 FQDESV (reference sequence). The CDR3 runs 13 residues. Deletions cut 3 bases from V and 9 bases from J, with 12 bases between. The CDR3 is CASSLVQGAEQFF. CDR3 nucleotide sequence: TGTGCCAGCAGCTTGGTGCAGGGCGCTGAGCAGTTCTTC.

The rearrangement joins TRBV15 to TRBJ2-1, with D hard to call. This CDR3 is 13 amino acids long. The V gene lost 1 base and the J gene lost 5 bases, with 6 bases spanning the gap. Germline CDR1 is LNHNV and CDR2 is YYDKDF (reference sequence). CDR3 coding DNA: TGTGCCACCAGCAGAGCGTCAGACAATGAGCAGTTCTTC. Translation gives CATSRASDNEQFF.

Many counts were recorded for this clonotype. V usage is TRBV2 and J usage is TRBJ2-1, with a possible D match to TRBD1 (6 bases). Germline assignment: CDR1 SNHLY and CDR2 FYNNEI. The CDR3 runs 13 residues. V lost 9 bases and J 0 bases, leaving 9 bases between the germline ends. In DNA form, the CDR3 reads TGTGCCAGAGGGACATCCTCCTACAATGAGCAGTTCTTC. Translated, it gives CARGTSSYNEQFF. The full variable domain, rest sourced from reference TRBV2 and TRBJ2-1, is EPEVTQTPSHQVTQMGQEVILRCVPISNHLYFYWYRQILGQKVEFLVSFYNNEISEKSEIFDDQFSVERPDGSNFTLKIRSTKLEDSAMYFCARGTSSYNEQFFGPGTRLTVL.

The sample holds many counts of this clonotype. The J gene is TRBJ2-1, the V gene TRBV11-3, with TRBD2 matching over 7 bases. Germline-derived CDR1 and CDR2 are SGHNT and YENEEA. V shed 5 bases and J 10 bases; nucleotides not matched to a gene: 5. The CDR3 is 12 amino acids. The DNA for the CDR3 is TGTGCCAGCAGCCTCACGGGGGGAGAGCAGTTCTTC. Translation gives CASSLTGGEQFF.

The rearrangement uses TRBV5-1 and TRBJ1-2, with 9 bases matching TRBD1. There are 14 residues in the CDR3. V was pared by 4 bases and J by 4 bases, with 5 bases of the junction left unmatched. CDR1 SGHRS and CDR2 YFSETQ come from the germline V gene. For the CDR3, the DNA is TGCGCCAGCAGCGGCGGGACAGGGATCTATGGCTACACCTTC. Residues: CASSGGTGIYGYTF.

V gene TRBV29-1 combines with J gene TRBJ2-7; tentatively, D is TRBD1 or TRBD2 (6 bases each). The CDR3 is 13 amino acids. V shed 4 bases and J shed 3 bases, with 13 bases lying between them. CDR1 and CDR2 (germline): SQVTM, ANQGSEA. CDR3 DNA sequence: TGCAGCGTTGGTAGGGGGGACCGCTACGAGCAGTACTTC. It is translated as CSVGRGDRYEQYF.

This clonotype was observed a few times. The chain links TRBV29-1 to TRBJ1-2; no definite D call. Trimming cost V 8 bases and J 2 bases, with 9 bases left between them. This CDR3 comprises 11 residues. Germline CDR1 and CDR2: SQVTM and ANQGSEA. In DNA, the CDR3 is TGCAGCACAACACTAAACTATGGCTACACCTTC. Protein product: CSTTLNYGYTF.

The genes are TRBV12-3 or TRBV12-4 and TRBJ2-7; 7 bases are shared with TRBD1. The CDR3 spans 19 residues. The ends lost 4 bases at V and 3 bases at J; junction bases unmatched: 21. Here the CDR3 DNA reads TGTGCCAGCAGTTCCCCCCGGGGACAGAAAACACCGGGGAGCTACGAGCAGTACTTC. Protein product: CASSSPRGQKTPGSYEQYF.

As regards this clonotype: A much larger clone sits a single nucleotide away, making a read error possible. The gene calls are TRBV6-5 and TRBJ1-5; no definite D call. The CDR3 is 11 residues long. Germline V gene lookup returns CDR1 MNHEY and CDR2 SVGAGI. For the CDR3, the DNA is TGTACCAGCAGTTATGGACAGCCCCAGCATTTT. Amino acids: CTSSYGQPQHF.

The V gene is TRBV24-1, the J gene TRBJ2-5, with a possible D match to TRBD1 (6 bases). The CDR3 is 13 amino acids. V lost 0 bases to trimming and J lost 5 bases, with 6 bases between them. Germline loops: CDR1 KGHDR, CDR2 SFDVKD. The CDR3 is CATSDLRGETQYF. The CDR3 bases are TGTGCCACCAGTGATTTGAGGGGGGAGACCCAGTACTTC.

This clonotype was observed once. V is TRBV4-1 and J is TRBJ1-2; 7 bases match TRBD1. The CDR3 covers 14 residues. CDR1 and CDR2 from the germline V gene are MGHRA and YSYEKL. Trimming at V came to 3 bases and at J to 4 bases, leaving 5 bases not matched to a gene. CDR3 in amino acids: CASSQWRDSYGYTF. The DNA for the CDR3 is TGCGCCAGCAGCCAGTGGCGGGACAGCTATGGCTACACCTTC.

V and J are TRBV24-1 and TRBJ2-1; D not resolved. The germline CDR1 and CDR2 sequences are KGHDR and SFDVKD. The V gene lost 1 base and the J gene lost 4 bases, with 4 bases spanning the gap. This CDR3 has 13 residues. The CDR3 nucleotides read TGTGCCACCAGTGATTTTCCTTACAATGAGCAGTTCTTC. Amino acids: CATSDFPYNEQFF.

This clonotype was recorded a few times. The chain carries TRBV15 and TRBJ2-3; TRBD2 is a possible D gene (7 bases). Germline V gene data show CDR1 as LNHNV and CDR2 as YYDKDF (reference sequence). The CDR3 runs 14 residues. Trimming shortened V by 6 bases and J by 1 base, and 11 bases separated the two germline ends. CDR3 loop: CATSRGARTDTQYF. CDR3 nucleotide sequence: TGTGCCACCAGTCGGGGGGCCCGCACAGATACGCAGTATTTT.

The chain joins TRBV7-3 to TRBJ1-6; D gene unclear. From germline, CDR1 is SGHTA and CDR2 FQGTGA. V was trimmed by 3 bases and J by 9 bases, leaving 9 bases between them. CDR3 length equals 13 residues. DNA of the CDR3: TGTGCCAGCAGCTTTGGGATCATTTCACCCCTCCACTTT. Residues: CASSFGIISPLHF.

The chain couples TRBV7-2 to TRBJ2-7; D is uncertain. Trimming left V 1 base short and J 3 bases short, with 7 bases between. Germline V gene sequence: CDR1 SGHTA, CDR2 FQGNSA. This CDR3 spans 13 amino acids. The DNA of the CDR3 is TGTGCCAGCAGCTTAGACGGAATCTACGAGCAGTACTTC. Protein sequence: CASSLDGIYEQYF.

As to this clonotype: A much more abundant neighbour one base away suggests this may be a read error. This chain uses TRBV15 with TRBJ1-1; D not resolved. This CDR3 region has 15 residues. Germline CDR1 LNHNV, CDR2 YYDKDF (reference sequence). V dropped 0 bases and J dropped 6 bases, with 14 bases sitting between them. CDR3 amino acids: CATSREDTYGAEAFF. CDR3 sequence (DNA): TGTGCCACCAGCAGAGAAGACACCTATGGGGCTGAAGCTTTCTTT.

The rearrangement joins TRBV24-1 to TRBJ1-2; D not certain. This CDR3 is built from 19 residues. The V and J ends lost 3 bases and 3 bases respectively, with 25 bases between them. CDR1 is KGHDR and CDR2 is SFDVKD in the germline V gene. CDR3 protein: CATSDPTHTDRDPYYGYTF. CDR3 sequence (DNA): TGTGCCACCAGTGATCCCACCCACACGGACCGCGACCCCTACTATGGCTACACCTTC.

The gene calls are TRBV15 and TRBJ2-7, with 8 bases identical to TRBD1. With 3 bases clipped from V and 6 bases from J, the junction kept 13 bases outside the gene matches. The V gene's germline CDR1 is LNHNV and CDR2 YYDKDF (reference sequence). The CDR3 contains 16 residues. CDR3 protein: CATSSGVRQGAVEQYF. The CDR3 nucleotides are TGTGCCACCAGCAGTGGGGTCAGGCAGGGGGCTGTCGAGCAGTACTTC.

In DNA form, the CDR3 reads TGTGCCAGTAGTATAGCCTACGGGCAGCCCCAGCATTTT. Its translation: CASSIAYGQPQHF. The V and J genes are TRBV19 and TRBJ1-5; D uncertain. The V gene's germline CDR1 is LNHDA and CDR2 SQIVND (reference sequence). The CDR3 is 13 amino acids. V lost 1 base and J lost 7, with 8 bases in between.